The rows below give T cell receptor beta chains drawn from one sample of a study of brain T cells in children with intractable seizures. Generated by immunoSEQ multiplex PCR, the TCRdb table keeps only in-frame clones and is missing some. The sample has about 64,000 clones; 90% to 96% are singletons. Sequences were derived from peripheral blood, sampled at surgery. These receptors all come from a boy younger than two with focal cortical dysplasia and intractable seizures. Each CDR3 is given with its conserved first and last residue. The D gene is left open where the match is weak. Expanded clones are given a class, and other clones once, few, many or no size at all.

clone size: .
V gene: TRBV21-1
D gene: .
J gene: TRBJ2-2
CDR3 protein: CASTSGRMNTGELFF
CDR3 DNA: TGTGCCAGCACCTCGGGACGGATGAACACCGGGGAGCTGTTTTTT

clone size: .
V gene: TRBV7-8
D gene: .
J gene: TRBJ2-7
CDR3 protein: CASTPIGPGGGVDYEQYF
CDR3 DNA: TGTGCCAGCACCCCAATCGGCCCCGGCGGGGGCGTAGATTACGAGCAGTACTTC

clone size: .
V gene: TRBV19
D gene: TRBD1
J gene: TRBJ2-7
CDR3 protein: CASSITIGTGSYEQYF
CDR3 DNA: TGTGCCAGTAGCATCACTATCGGGACAGGCTCCTACGAGCAGTACTTC

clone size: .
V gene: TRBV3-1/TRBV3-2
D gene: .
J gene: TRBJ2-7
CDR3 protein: CASREAGRFYEQYF
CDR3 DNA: TGTGCCAGCAGGGAGGCGGGGAGGTTCTACGAGCAGTACTTC

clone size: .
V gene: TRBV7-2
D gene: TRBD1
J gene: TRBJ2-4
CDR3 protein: CASSSGTGSLAKNIQYF
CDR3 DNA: TGTGCCAGCAGCTCCGGGACAGGATCCCTAGCCAAAAACATTCAGTACTTC

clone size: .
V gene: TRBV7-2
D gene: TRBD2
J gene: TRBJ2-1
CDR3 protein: CASSLGGTSGRWGLVEQFF
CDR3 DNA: TGTGCCAGCAGCTTAGGTGGGACTAGCGGGCGCTGGGGATTGGTTGAGCAGTTCTTC

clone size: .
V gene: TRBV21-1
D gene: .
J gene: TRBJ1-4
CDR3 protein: CASSTRQAVESNEKLFF
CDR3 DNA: TGTGCCAGCAGCACACGACAGGCGGTAGAATCTAATGAAAAACTGTTTTTT

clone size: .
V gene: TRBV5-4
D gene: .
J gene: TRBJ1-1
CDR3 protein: CASSRWTVLDTEAFF
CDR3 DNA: TGTGCCAGCAGCCGATGGACGGTGCTGGACACTGAAGCTTTCTTT

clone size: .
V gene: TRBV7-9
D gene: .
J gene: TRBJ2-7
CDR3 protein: CASSLASSYEQYF
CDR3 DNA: TGTGCCAGCAGCTTAGCCAGCTCCTACGAGCAGTACTTC

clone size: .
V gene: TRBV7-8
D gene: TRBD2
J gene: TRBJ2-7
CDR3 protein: CASSPGRAAFHEQYF
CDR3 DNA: TGTGCCAGCAGCCCCGGGAGGGCGGCTTTCCACGAGCAGTACTTC

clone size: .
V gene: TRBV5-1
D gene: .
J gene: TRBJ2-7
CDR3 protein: CASSAGQPNLYEQYF
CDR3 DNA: TGCGCCAGCAGCGCCGGACAGCCCAATTTATACGAGCAGTACTTC

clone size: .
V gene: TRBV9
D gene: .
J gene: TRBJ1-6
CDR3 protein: CASSVDRTSSYNSPLHF
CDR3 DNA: TGTGCCAGCAGCGTAGACAGGACAAGCTCCTATAATTCACCCCTCCACTTT

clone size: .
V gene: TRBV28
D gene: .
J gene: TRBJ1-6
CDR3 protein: CASNVQKTYNSPLHF
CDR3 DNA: TGTGCCAGCAACGTACAGAAAACCTATAATTCACCCCTCCACTTT

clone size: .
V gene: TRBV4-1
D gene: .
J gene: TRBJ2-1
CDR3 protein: CASSFRFFQQGTNEQFF
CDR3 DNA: TGCGCCAGCAGCTTCCGTTTTTTCCAGCAGGGCACCAATGAGCAGTTCTTC

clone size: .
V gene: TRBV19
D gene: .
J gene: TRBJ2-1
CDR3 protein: CASSIVDANEQFF
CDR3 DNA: TGTGCCAGTAGTATAGTGGACGCGAATGAGCAGTTCTTC

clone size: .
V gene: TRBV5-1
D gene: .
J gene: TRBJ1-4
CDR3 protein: CASSSTGATTNEKLFF
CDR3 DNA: TGCGCCAGCAGCTCCACAGGAGCCACAACTAATGAAAAACTGTTTTTT

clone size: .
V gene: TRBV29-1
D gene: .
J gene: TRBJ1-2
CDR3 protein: CSCLGNSGYTF
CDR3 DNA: TGCAGCTGCCTTGGGAACTCTGGCTACACCTTC

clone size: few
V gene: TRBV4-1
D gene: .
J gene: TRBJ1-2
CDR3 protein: CASSQDNRVVNYGYTF
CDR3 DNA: TGCGCCAGCAGCCAAGACAACAGGGTTGTGAACTATGGCTACACCTTC

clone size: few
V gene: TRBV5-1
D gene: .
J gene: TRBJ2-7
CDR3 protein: CASSWDRINEQYF
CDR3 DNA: TGCGCCAGCAGCTGGGACCGAATAAACGAGCAGTACTTC

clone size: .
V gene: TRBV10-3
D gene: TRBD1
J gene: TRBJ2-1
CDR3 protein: CAISESTGRKDNEQFF
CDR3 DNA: TGTGCCATCAGTGAGTCGACAGGGCGCAAAGACAATGAGCAGTTCTTC

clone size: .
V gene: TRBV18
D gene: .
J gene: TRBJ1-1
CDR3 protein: CASSPLLNTEAFF
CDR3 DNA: TGTGCCAGCTCACCACTCCTGAACACTGAAGCTTTCTTT

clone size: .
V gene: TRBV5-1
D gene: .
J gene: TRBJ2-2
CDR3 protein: CASSLDYPPGELFF
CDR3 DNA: TGCGCCAGCAGCTTGGACTACCCACCCGGGGAGCTGTTTTTT

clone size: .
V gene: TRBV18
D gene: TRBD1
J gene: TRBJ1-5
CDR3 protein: CASSPDRVNQPQHF
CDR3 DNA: TGTGCCAGCTCACCGGACAGGGTTAATCAGCCCCAGCATTTT

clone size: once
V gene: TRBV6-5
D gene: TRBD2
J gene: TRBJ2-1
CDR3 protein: CASTPSGGLNEQFF
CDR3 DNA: TGTGCCAGCACTCCTAGCGGGGGCCTCAATGAGCAGTTCTTC

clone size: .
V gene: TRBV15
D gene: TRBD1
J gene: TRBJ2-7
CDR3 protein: CATSSPRDSPYEQYF
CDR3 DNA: TGTGCCACCAGCAGTCCGAGGGACAGCCCCTACGAGCAGTACTTC